This T cell receptor beta chain appears in the sequencing data of a study of post-analysis software for immune sequencing data. The study, taken as a whole, reports: Patients with multiple sclerosis recorded significantly lower normalized Chao1 diversity than controls, the study found. Four or five TRBV segments, TRBV5-6, TRBV5-1 and TRBV20-1 among them, were found more frequent in patients than controls.

The V and J ends lost 6 bases and 2 bases, in that order; junction bases with no gene match: 13. Germline loops: CDR1 MNHEY, CDR2 SVGEGT. The CDR3 runs to 18 residues. As concerns this clonotype: Its matching antigen is unknown.

cDNA libraries of TCR beta carried unique molecular identifiers. TCRdb independently ran MiXCR on the PCR reads; one entry per CDR3 protein. The sample shows around 770,000 distinct CDR3 sequences, 40% to 55% of them seen only once. The chain is built from TRBV6-2 or TRBV6-3 and TRBJ1-2; 12 nucleotides match TRBD1. Input material: blood. The sequence derives from a girl aged 10 to 17 with multiple sclerosis. The CDR3 DNA sequence: TGTGCCAGCAGCAACGTACGGGGACAGGGGGCACTAAACTATGGCTACACCTTC. It encodes CASSNVRGQGALNYGYTF.